The rows below give T cell receptor beta chains drawn from one sample of a study of post-analysis software for immune sequencing data. TCRdb reprocessed the PCR reads with MiXCR, giving one entry per CDR3 protein. The sample yields about 540,000 distinct CDR3 sequences, around a third seen once. Sequenced sample: blood. The receptors were gathered from a girl under 18 with multiple sclerosis. The CDR3 runs from the conserved cysteine through the conserved F or W. Clone size is not always given. Where it is, it says once, few, many or a class for expanded clones.

V gene,clone size,CDR3 protein
TRBV12-3/TRBV12-4,-,CAGSLGQGGGYTF
TRBV6-1,few,CASRPLERGISTDTQYF
TRBV28,few,CASSLGRGWEQYF
TRBV19,-,CASTRTGSSEQFF
TRBV5-4,-,CASSSRLEYNSPLHF
TRBV6-5,-,CASSYSRLGRGTGNEKLFF
TRBV20-1,-,CSASGGEVFYEQYF
TRBV27,few,CASSLLRGGEQFF
TRBV3-1,-,CASSRRWGGFYSYEQYF
TRBV14,many,CASSQGAYEQYF
TRBV14,-,CASSQDFVGNEQFF
TRBV6-5,-,CACSYSATGGLNEQYF
TRBV27,-,CASSPDRSSSYNEQFF
TRBV4-1,-,CASSQALRPINYGYTF
TRBV27,-,CASSLGADNSPLHF
TRBV29-1,once,CSVQPPLGGTLTDTQYF
TRBV27,-,CATRTGAVNEQFF
TRBV28,-,CASSFPSGAANYGYTF
TRBV5-1,-,CASSSGGGTRDTQYF
TRBV5-6,few,CASSWGTGANQPQHF
TRBV5-6,-,CASSWARGTQYF
TRBV5-1,-,CAGSPGTGTYEQYF
TRBV5-1,few,CASSLGRGSLETQYF
TRBV20-1,-,CSARVGQIQYF